Listed below are T cell receptor beta chains from one sample, sequenced in a study of blood T cell repertoires in COVID-19. TCRdb's copy holds only in-frame clones and misses some; the assay was immunoSEQ multiplex PCR. The profile shows approximately 120,000 clones, roughly three quarters of them singletons. The sample was peripheral blood. The receptor source for this set is a man older than 75 with acute or convalescent COVID-19. CDR3s include the opening cysteine and the closing phenylalanine or tryptophan. A D gene is named only where the DNA matches it firmly. The size entry is marked missing in some rows and otherwise reads once, few, many or a size class.

>TRBD1|NA|TRBJ2-3|TRBV5-1
TGCGCCAGCAGCTGGGACAGAGATACGCAGTATTTT
CASSWDRDTQYF
>NA|NA|TRBJ1-6|TRBV14
TGTGCCAGCAGCCAAGCTTACAGGTTCGATTCACCCCTCCACTTT
CASSQAYRFDSPLHF
>NA|NA|TRBJ2-7|TRBV21-1
TGTGCCAGCAAAGGGACAGGGGACGAGCAGTACTTC
CASKGTGDEQYF
>NA|many|TRBJ1-6|TRBV9
TGTGCCAGCAGCTATCTGGAGAATAATTCACCCCTCCACTTT
CASSYLENNSPLHF
>NA|NA|TRBJ2-3|TRBV6-5
TGTGCCAGCAGTACAGGGCCAGATACGCAGTATTTT
CASSTGPDTQYF
>TRBD1|NA|TRBJ2-5|TRBV9
TGTGCCAGCAGCCCGGACAGGGGGCCGGTGGAGACCCAGTACTTC
CASSPDRGPVETQYF
>NA|NA|TRBJ1-2|TRBV6-5
TGTGCCAGCAGTCTAGGTCGAAACTATGGCTACACCTTC
CASSLGRNYGYTF
>NA|NA|TRBJ2-7|TRBV5-1
TGCGCCAGCAGCTTGGCAGGAACCTACGAGCAGTACTTC
CASSLAGTYEQYF
>NA|few|TRBJ1-1|TRBV6-2/TRBV6-3
TGTGCCAGCAGTTACTCAGGCGGGAACACTGAAGCTTTCTTT
CASSYSGGNTEAFF
>TRBD1|NA|TRBJ2-7|TRBV28
TGTGCCAGCAGAAGATACAGGGGCGGCTCCTACGAGCAGTACTTC
CASRRYRGGSYEQYF
>NA|NA|TRBJ2-1|TRBV21-1
TGTGCCAGCAGCTCTCGGGGACACCCGGAGAGCTCCTACAATGAGCAGTTCTTC
CASSSRGHPESSYNEQFF
>TRBD1|few|TRBJ1-6|TRBV28
TGTGCCAGCAATATTTTGGGGACAGATACTTCACCCCTCCACTTT
CASNILGTDTSPLHF
>NA|NA|TRBJ1-2|TRBV28
TGTGCCAGCAGTTTATCTTATGGCTACACCTTC
CASSLSYGYTF
>TRBD1|NA|TRBJ2-2|TRBV10-3
TGTGCCATCAGCCCCCGACAGGGGATAGATATCGGGGAGCTGTTTTTT
CAISPRQGIDIGELFF
>NA|NA|TRBJ2-6|TRBV12-5
TGTGCTAGTGGTTTGGTACCTATGTCTGGGGCCAACGTCCTGACTTTC
CASGLVPMSGANVLTF
>TRBD1|NA|TRBJ2-2|TRBV10-3
TGTGCCATACGAACGGGACAGGCCGGCACCGGGGAGCTGTTTTTT
CAIRTGQAGTGELFF